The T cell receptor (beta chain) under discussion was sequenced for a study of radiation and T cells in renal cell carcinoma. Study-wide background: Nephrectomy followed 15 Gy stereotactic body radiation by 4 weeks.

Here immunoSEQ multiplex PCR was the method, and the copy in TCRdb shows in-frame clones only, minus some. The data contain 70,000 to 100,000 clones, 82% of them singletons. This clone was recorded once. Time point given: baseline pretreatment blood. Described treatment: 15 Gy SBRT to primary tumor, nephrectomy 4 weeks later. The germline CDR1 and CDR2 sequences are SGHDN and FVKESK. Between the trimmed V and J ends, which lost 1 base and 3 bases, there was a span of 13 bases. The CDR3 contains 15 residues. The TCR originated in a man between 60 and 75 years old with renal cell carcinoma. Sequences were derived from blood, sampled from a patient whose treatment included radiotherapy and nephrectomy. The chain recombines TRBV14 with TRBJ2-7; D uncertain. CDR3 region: CASSQGERQNYEQYF. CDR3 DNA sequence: TGTGCCAGCAGCCAAGGCGAGAGGCAGAACTACGAGCAGTACTTC.